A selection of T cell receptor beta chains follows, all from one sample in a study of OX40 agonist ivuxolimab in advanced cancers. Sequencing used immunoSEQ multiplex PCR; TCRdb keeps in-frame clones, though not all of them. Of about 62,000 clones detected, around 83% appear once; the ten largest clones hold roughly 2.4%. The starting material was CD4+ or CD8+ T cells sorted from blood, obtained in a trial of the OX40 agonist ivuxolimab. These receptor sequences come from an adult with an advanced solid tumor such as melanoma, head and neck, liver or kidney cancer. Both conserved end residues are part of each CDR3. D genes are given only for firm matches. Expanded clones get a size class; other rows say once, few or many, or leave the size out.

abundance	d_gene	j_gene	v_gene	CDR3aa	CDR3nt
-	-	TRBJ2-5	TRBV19	CASSGSRGRGGEETQYF	TGTGCCAGTAGTGGTTCCAGGGGGAGGGGTGGTGAAGAGACCCAGTACTTC
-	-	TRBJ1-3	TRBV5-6	CASSGVFSGNTIYF	TGTGCCAGCAGTGGGGTGTTCTCTGGAAACACCATATATTTT
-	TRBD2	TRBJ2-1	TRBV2	CARDRTSGAYNEQFF	TGTGCCAGGGACCGGACTAGCGGGGCCTACAATGAGCAGTTCTTC
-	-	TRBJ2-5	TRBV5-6	CASFWWGPGEGTQYF	TGTGCCAGCTTCTGGTGGGGGCCTGGAGAGGGGACCCAGTACTTC
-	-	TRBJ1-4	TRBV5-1	CASSLDSPGNEKLFF	TGCGCCAGCAGCTTGGACTCCCCGGGTAATGAAAAACTGTTTTTT
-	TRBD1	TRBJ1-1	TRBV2	CASREQGITEAFF	TGTGCCAGCAGGGAACAGGGGATCACTGAAGCTTTCTTT
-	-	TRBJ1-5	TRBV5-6	CASSYLNQPQHF	TGTGCCAGCAGCTACCTGAATCAGCCCCAGCATTTT
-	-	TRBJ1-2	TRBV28	CASSLYLSIYTF	TGTGCCAGCAGTTTATACCTCTCGATCTACACCTTC
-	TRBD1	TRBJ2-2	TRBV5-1	CASSLLQTGSGELFF	TGCGCCAGCAGCTTATTACAGACAGGGAGCGGGGAGCTGTTTTTT
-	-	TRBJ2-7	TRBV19	CASSIVGGSYEQYF	TGTGCCAGTAGTATAGTTGGTGGGTCCTACGAGCAGTACTTC
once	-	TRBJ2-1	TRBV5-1	CASSLGSGPLNYNEQFF	TGCGCCAGCAGCTTGGGTTCGGGACCGCTCAACTACAATGAGCAGTTCTTC
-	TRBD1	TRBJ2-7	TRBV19	CASSSDRVSEQYF	TGTGCCAGTAGTTCAGACAGGGTGTCCGAGCAGTACTTC
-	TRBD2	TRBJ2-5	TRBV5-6	CASSLSWTAGGETQYF	TGTGCCAGCAGCTTGTCATGGACAGCGGGGGGAGAGACCCAGTACTTC
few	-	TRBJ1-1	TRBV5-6	CASSLRPNTEAFF	TGTGCCAGCAGCTTGCGGCCGAACACTGAAGCTTTCTTT
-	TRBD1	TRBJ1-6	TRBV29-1	CSVTTGTGGSPLHF	TGCAGCGTGACCACCGGGACAGGGGGCTCACCCCTCCACTTT
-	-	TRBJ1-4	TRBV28	CATLQAKEEKLFF	TGTGCCACCCTCCAGGCCAAGGAGGAAAAACTGTTTTTT
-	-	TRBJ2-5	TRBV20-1	CSARTWETQYF	TGCAGTGCTAGAACTTGGGAGACCCAGTACTTC
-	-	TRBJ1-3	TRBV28	CASSLTQSGGNTIYF	TGTGCCAGCAGTTTGACTCAGTCAGGTGGAAACACCATATATTTT
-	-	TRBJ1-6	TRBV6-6	CASSRLRGENGSPLHF	TGTGCCAGCAGTCGATTACGCGGGGAGAATGGTTCACCCCTCCACTTT
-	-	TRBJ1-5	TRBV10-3	CAINGDSNQPQHF	TGTGCCATTAACGGCGATAGCAATCAGCCCCAGCATTTT
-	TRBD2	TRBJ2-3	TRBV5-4	CASSLGLAGGTDTQYF	TGTGCCAGCAGCTTGGGACTAGCGGGGGGCACAGATACGCAGTATTTT
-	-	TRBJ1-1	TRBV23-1	CASSQLGDGEGTEAFF	TGCGCCAGCAGTCAATTGGGGGACGGGGAGGGCACTGAAGCTTTCTTT
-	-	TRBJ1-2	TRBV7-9	CASSTTGTSYGYTF	TGTGCCAGCAGCACCACCGGGACCTCCTATGGCTACACCTTC
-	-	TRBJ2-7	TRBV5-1	CASSLPSHEQYF	TGCGCCAGCAGCTTGCCCTCCCACGAGCAGTACTTC
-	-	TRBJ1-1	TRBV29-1	CSVAGPPNTEAFF	TGCAGCGTCGCAGGACCGCCGAACACTGAAGCTTTCTTT
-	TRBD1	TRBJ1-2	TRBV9	CASSVGDSYGYTF	TGTGCCAGCAGCGTAGGGGACAGCTATGGCTACACCTTC